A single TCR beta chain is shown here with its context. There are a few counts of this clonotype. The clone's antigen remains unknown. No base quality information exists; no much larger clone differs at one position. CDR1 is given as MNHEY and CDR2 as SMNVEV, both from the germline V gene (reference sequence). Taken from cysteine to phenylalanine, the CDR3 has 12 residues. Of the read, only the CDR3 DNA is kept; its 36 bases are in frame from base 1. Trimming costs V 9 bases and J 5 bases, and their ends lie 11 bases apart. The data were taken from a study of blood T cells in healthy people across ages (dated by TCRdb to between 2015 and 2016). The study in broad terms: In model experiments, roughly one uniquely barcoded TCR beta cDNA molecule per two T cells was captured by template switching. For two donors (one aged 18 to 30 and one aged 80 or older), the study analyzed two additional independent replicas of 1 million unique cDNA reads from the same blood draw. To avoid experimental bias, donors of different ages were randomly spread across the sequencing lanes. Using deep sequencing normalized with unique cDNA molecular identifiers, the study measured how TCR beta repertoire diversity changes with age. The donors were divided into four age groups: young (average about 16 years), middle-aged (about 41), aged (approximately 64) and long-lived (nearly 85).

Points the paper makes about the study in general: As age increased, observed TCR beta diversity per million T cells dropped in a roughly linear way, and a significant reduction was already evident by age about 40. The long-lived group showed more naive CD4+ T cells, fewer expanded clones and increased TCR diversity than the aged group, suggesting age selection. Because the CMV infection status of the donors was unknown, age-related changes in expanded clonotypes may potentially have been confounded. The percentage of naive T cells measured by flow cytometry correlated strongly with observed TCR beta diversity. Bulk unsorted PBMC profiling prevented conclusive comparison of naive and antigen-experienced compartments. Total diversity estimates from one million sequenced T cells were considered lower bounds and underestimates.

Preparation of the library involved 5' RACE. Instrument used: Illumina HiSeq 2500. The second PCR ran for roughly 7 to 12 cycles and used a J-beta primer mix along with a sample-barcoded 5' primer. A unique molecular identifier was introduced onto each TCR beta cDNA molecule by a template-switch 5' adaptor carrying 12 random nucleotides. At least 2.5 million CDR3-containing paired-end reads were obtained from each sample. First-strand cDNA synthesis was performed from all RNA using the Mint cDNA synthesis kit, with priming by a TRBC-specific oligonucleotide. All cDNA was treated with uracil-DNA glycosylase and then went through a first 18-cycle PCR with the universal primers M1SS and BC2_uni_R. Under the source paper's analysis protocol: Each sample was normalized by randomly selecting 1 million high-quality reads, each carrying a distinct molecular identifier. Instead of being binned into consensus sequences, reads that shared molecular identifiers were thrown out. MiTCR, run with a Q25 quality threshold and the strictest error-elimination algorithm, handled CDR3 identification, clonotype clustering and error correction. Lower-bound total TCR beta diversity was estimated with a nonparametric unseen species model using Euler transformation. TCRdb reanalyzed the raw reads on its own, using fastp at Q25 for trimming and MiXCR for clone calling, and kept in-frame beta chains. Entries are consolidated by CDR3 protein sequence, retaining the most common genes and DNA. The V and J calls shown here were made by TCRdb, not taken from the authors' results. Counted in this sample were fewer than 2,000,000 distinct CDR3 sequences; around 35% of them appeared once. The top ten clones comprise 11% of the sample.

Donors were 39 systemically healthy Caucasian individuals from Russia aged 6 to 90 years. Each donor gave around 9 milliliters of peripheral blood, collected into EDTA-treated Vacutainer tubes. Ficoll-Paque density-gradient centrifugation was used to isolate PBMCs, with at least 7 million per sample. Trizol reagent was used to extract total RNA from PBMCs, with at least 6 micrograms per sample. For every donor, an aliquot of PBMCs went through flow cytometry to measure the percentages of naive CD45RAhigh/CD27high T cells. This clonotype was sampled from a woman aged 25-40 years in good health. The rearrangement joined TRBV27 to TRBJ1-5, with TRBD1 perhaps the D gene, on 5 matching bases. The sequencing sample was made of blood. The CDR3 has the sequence CASGATHQPQHF. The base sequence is TGTGCCAGTGGGGCAACGCATCAGCCCCAGCATTTT.